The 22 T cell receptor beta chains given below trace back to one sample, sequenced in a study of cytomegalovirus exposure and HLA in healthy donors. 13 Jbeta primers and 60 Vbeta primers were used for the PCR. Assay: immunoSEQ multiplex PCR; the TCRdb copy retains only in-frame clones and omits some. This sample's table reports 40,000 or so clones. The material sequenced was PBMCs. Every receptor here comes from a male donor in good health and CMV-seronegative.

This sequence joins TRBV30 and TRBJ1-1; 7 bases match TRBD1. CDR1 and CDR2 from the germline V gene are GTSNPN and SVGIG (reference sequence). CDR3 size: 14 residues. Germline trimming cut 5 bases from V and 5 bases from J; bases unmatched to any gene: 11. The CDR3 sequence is CAWGAVPGGTEAFF. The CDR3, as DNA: TGTGCCTGGGGTGCGGTGCCAGGGGGAACTGAAGCTTTCTTT.

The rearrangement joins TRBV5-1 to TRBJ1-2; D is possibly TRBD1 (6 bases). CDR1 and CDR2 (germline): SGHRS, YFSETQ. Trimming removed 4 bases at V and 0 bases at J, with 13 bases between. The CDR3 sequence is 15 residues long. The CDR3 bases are TGCGCCAGCAGCGGGCCGGGACACCCTAACTATGGCTACACCTTC. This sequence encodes CASSGPGHPNYGYTF.

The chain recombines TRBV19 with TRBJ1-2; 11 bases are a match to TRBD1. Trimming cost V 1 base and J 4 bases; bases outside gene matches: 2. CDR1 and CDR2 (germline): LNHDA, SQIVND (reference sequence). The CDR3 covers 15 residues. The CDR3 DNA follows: TGTGCCAGTAGTATAGCAGGGACAGGGGGCTATGGCTACACCTTC. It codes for CASSIAGTGGYGYTF.

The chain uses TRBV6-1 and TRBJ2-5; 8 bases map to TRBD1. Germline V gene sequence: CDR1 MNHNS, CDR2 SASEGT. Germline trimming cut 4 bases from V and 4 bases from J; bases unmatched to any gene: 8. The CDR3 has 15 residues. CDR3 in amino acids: CASSGDRGERETQYF. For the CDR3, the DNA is TGTGCCAGCAGTGGAGACAGGGGCGAAAGAGAGACCCAGTACTTC.

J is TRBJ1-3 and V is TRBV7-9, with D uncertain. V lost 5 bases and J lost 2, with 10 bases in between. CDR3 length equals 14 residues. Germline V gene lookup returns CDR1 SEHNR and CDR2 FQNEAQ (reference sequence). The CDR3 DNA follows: TGTGCCAGCAGCCAGCGGAGGGCTGGAAACACCATATATTTT. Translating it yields CASSQRRAGNTIYF.

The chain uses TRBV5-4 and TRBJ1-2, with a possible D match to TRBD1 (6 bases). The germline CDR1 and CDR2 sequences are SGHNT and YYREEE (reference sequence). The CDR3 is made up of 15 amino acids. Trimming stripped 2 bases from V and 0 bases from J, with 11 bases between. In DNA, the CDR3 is TGTGCCAGCAGCTTAGGGGGACCAGCTAACTATGGCTACACCTTC. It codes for CASSLGGPANYGYTF.

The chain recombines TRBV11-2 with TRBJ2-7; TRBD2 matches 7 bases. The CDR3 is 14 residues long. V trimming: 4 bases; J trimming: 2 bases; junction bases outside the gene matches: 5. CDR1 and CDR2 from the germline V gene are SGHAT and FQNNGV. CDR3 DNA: TGTGCCAGCAGCTACTGGGGGGGACCCTACGAGCAGTACTTC. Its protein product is CASSYWGGPYEQYF.

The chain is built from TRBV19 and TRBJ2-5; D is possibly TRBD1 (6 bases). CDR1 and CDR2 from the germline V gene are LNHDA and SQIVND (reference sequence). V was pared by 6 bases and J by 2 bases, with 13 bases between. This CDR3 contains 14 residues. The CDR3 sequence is CASSQTGKQETQYF. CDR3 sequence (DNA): TGTGCCAGTAGCCAAACAGGGAAACAAGAGACCCAGTACTTC. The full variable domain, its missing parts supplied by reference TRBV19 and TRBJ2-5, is DGGITQSPKYLFRKEGQNVTLSCEQNLNHDAMYWYRQDPGQGLRLIYYSQIVNDFQKGDIAEGYSVSREKKESFPLTVTSAQKNPTAFYLCASSQTGKQETQYFGPGTRLLVL.

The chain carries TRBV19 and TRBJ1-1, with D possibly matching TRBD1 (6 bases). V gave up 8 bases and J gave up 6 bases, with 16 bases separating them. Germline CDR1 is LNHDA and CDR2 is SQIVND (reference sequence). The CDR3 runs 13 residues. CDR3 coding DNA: TGTGCCAGTTATCACAGGGTGGGGTCTGAAGCTTTCTTT. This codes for CASYHRVGSEAFF.

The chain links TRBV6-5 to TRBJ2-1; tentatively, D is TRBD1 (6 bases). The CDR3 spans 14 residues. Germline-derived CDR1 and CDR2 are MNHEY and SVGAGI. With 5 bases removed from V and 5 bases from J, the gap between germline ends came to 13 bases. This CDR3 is CASSPDRGNNEQFF. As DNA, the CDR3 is TGTGCCAGCAGTCCGGACAGAGGGAACAATGAGCAGTTCTTC.

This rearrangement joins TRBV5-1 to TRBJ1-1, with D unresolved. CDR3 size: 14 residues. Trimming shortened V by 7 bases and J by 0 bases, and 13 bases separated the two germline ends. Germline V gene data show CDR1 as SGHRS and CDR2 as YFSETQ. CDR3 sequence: CASRLGPMNTEAFF. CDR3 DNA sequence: TGCGCCAGCCGACTAGGACCGATGAACACTGAAGCTTTCTTT. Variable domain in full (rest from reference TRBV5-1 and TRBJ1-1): KAGVTQTPRYLIKTRGQQVTLSCSPISGHRSVSWYQQTPGQGLQFLFEYFSETQRNKGNFPGRFSGRQFSNSRSEMNVSTLELGDSALYLCASRLGPMNTEAFFGQGTRLTVV.

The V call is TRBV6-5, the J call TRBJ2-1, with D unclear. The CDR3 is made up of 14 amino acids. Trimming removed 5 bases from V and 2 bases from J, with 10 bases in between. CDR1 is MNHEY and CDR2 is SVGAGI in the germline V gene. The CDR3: CASSESAAYNEQFF. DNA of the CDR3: TGTGCCAGCAGTGAGTCCGCTGCCTACAATGAGCAGTTCTTC.

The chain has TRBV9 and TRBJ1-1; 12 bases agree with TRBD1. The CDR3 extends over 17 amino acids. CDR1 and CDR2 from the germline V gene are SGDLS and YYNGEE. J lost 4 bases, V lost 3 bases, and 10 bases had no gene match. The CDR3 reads CASSAPGDRGLGTEAFF. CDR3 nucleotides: TGTGCCAGCAGCGCCCCAGGGGACAGGGGGCTCGGCACTGAAGCTTTCTTT.

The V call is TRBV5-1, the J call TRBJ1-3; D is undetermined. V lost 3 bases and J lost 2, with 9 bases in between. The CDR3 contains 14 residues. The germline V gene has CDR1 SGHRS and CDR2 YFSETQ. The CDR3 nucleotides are TGCGCCAGCAGCTCCGGCGGAACTGGAAACACCATATATTTT. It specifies CASSSGGTGNTIYF.

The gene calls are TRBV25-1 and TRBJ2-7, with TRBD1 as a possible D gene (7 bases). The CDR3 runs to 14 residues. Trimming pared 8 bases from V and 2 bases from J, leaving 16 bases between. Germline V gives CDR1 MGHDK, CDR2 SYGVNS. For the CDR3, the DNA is TGTGCCAGCTCAGGGCAGGGGGGACCCTACGAGCAGTACTTC. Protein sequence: CASSGQGGPYEQYF.

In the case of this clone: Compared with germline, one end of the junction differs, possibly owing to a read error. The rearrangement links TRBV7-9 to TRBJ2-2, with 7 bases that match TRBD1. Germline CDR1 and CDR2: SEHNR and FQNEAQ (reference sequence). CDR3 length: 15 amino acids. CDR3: CVSSRNRGPTGELFF. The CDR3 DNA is TGTGTCAGCAGCCGCAACAGGGGTCCTACCGGGGAGCTGTTTTTT. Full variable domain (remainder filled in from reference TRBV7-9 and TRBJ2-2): DTGVSQNPRHKITKRGQNVTFRCDPISEHNRLYWYRQTLGQGPEFLTYFQNEAQLEKSRLLSDRFSAERPKGSFSTLEIQRTEQGDSAMYLCVSSRNRGPTGELFFGEGSRLTVL.

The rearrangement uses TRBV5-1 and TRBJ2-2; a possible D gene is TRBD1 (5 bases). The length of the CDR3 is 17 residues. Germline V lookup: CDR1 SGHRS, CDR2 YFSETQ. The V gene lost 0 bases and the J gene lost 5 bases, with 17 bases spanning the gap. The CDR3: CASSLDPGPSGTGELFF. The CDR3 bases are TGCGCCAGCAGCTTGGATCCAGGACCATCAGGGACCGGGGAGCTGTTTTTT.

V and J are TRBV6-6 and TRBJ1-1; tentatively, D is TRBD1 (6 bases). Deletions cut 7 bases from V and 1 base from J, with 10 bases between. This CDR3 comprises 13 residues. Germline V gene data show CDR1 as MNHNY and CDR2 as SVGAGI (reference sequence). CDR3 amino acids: CASTQQGNTEAFF. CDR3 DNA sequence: TGTGCCAGCACTCAACAGGGGAACACTGAAGCTTTCTTT.

CDR3 sequence: CASRQGNSNQPQHF. The CDR3, as DNA: TGTGCCAGCAGACAGGGGAATAGCAATCAGCCCCAGCATTTT. This chain joins TRBV6-6 and TRBJ1-5, with TRBD1 identical over 7 bases. Germline CDR1 MNHNY, CDR2 SVGAGI (reference sequence). The CDR3 runs to 14 residues. The trim removed 6 bases at V and 0 bases at J, leaving 2 bases unmatched.

For the CDR3, the DNA is TGCAGCGTGGACCAACTAGCGGGAGGCACAGATACGCAGTATTTT. Amino acids: CSVDQLAGGTDTQYF. The chain is built from TRBV29-1 and TRBJ2-3; 11 positions agree with TRBD2. The length of the CDR3 is 15 residues. The ends lost 6 bases at V and 1 base at J; junction bases unmatched: 6. Germline V lookup: CDR1 SQVTM, CDR2 ANQGSEA.

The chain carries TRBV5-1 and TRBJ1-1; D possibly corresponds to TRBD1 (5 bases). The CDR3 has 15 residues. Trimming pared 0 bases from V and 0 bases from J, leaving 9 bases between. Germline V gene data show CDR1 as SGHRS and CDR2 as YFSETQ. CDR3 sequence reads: CASSLDRLMNTEAFF. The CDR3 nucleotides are TGCGCCAGCAGCTTGGACAGGTTGATGAACACTGAAGCTTTCTTT. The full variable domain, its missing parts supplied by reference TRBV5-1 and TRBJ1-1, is KAGVTQTPRYLIKTRGQQVTLSCSPISGHRSVSWYQQTPGQGLQFLFEYFSETQRNKGNFPGRFSGRQFSNSRSEMNVSTLELGDSALYLCASSLDRLMNTEAFFGQGTRLTVV.

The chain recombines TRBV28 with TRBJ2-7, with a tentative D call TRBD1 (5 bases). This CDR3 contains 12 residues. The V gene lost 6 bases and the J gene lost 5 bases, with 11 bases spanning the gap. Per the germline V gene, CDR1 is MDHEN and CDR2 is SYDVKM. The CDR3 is CASRYNRNEQYF. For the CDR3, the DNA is TGTGCCAGCAGATACAACAGGAACGAGCAGTACTTC.